What follows describes a single T cell receptor beta chain. The antigen is not known. This specimen comes from a study of T cell responses to AZD1222 COVID-19 vaccine. The study's findings and limits: Clonal diversity may have been underestimated, and the donors were mostly white British, with more females than males. Baseline antibody screening turned up just a handful of seropositive AZD1222 recipients.

The CDR3 contains 14 residues. The germline V gene has CDR1 LGHNA and CDR2 YSLEER. V lost 3 bases to trimming and J lost 9 bases, with 12 bases between them. Repertoires were generated with immunoSEQ multiplex PCR, while TCRdb's copy carries only in-frame clones and drops some. This sample has 110,000 or so clones, with around 89% found just once. V usage is TRBV4-3 and J usage is TRBJ1-6; D is ambiguous. Source: peripheral blood, taken 28 days after the second AZD1222 dose. The sequence came from an adult who received the AZD1222 COVID-19 vaccine. The CDR3, as DNA: TGCGCCAGCAGCCACGGCAGGACGGGTTCACCCCTCCACTTT. Translation: CASSHGRTGSPLHF.